A selection of T cell receptor beta chains follows, all from one sample in a study of blood T cell repertoires in COVID-19. Clones were read by immunoSEQ multiplex PCR, and TCRdb kept only the in-frame ones, dropping some. This repertoire shows around 310,000 clones, approximately 89% found once; its top ten account for less than 6.5%. The sequenced sample was PBMCs or T cells enriched from blood (not recorded which). The receptors here all came from a man aged 30 to 39 who had recovered from COVID-19. Both conserved end residues are part of each CDR3. Fields, in order: V gene, J gene, D gene, CDR3 DNA, CDR3 protein. D genes are given only for firm matches.

V: TRBV4-2; J: TRBJ1-2; D: NA; DNA: TGTGCCAGCAGCCAGGCCGGGACTTCTAACTATGGCTACACCTTC; CDR3: CASSQAGTSNYGYTF
V: TRBV18; J: TRBJ1-1; D: TRBD1; DNA: TGTGCCAGCTCACGACAGGGGGAGAGCACTGAAGCTTTCTTT; CDR3: CASSRQGESTEAFF
V: TRBV6-5; J: TRBJ1-1; D: NA; DNA: TGTGCCAGCAGTTCGGCTGACAGGAAAGGCACTGAAGCTTTCTTT; CDR3: CASSSADRKGTEAFF
V: TRBV6-1; J: TRBJ2-7; D: TRBD1; DNA: TGTGCCAGCAGTGAAGACAGGGGAGTCTACGAGCAGTACTTC; CDR3: CASSEDRGVYEQYF
V: TRBV28; J: TRBJ1-1; D: NA; DNA: TGTGCCAGCAGTTTAGACAGCGACACTGAAGCTTTCTTT; CDR3: CASSLDSDTEAFF
V: TRBV28; J: TRBJ2-3; D: TRBD2; DNA: TGTGCCAGCAGTTCGAAGCTAGCGGGGGGGACAGATACGCAGTATTTT; CDR3: CASSSKLAGGTDTQYF
V: TRBV7-9; J: TRBJ2-7; D: NA; DNA: TGTGCCAGCAGCCCTCAGGAGGCTCCCTACGAGCAGTACTTC; CDR3: CASSPQEAPYEQYF
V: TRBV30; J: TRBJ2-5; D: TRBD2; DNA: TGTGCCTGGAGCCACGGACTAGCGGGGCCCCCGGAGACCCAGTACTTC; CDR3: CAWSHGLAGPPETQYF
V: TRBV10-1; J: TRBJ2-1; D: NA; DNA: TGCGCCAGCAGAGGGAGCGCCTACAATGAGCAGTTCTTC; CDR3: CASRGSAYNEQFF
V: TRBV19; J: TRBJ2-7; D: NA; DNA: TGTGCCAGTAGTATCGGCCCACAGGTGGGGCAGTACTTC; CDR3: CASSIGPQVGQYF
V: TRBV19; J: TRBJ1-6; D: TRBD1; DNA: TGTGCCAGTAGGGAAGCCGGGACAGGGGGCCCTCCCCTCCACTTT; CDR3: CASREAGTGGPPLHF